This T cell receptor (beta chain) was captured in a study of blood T cell repertoires in COVID-19 (dated by TCRdb to about 2020). With regard to the full study: Samples from collaborators originated in the United States, Italy and Spain and spanned both the acute and convalescent phases of COVID-19. The prospective study material was composed of cDNA or gDNA derived from T cells, B-cell-depleted T cells, or PBMCs. Deeply sampled blood TCRbeta repertoires from subjects exposed to, actively infected with, or recovered from COVID-19 were included in the dataset. The repertoires were made available in a free public database intended to serve as a resource for research on the immune response to SARS-CoV-2. The samples were drawn from the first 160 participants of the ongoing ImmuneRACE study and from about 1,200 subjects provided by 6 global collaborators. Nearly every sample came with metadata listing a de-identified subject ID, COVID-19 status, age in years and sex. Where available, HLA class I and class II types were obtained from metadata supplied by the sample provider rather than from assay-based typing.

TCRbeta CDR3 regions were amplified from genomic DNA using the immunoSEQ Assay, a bias-controlled multiplex PCR. The published analysis was carried out like this. Within the assay, amplification of reference gene primers was used to estimate how many nucleated cells each sample contained. To quantify the absolute abundance of each unique TCRbeta CDR3 rearrangement, sequence reads were collapsed and filtered. For each sample, productive Simpson clonality was calculated as the square root of Simpson's diversity index across productive rearrangements. TCRdb obtained this table from immuneACCESS and retained in-frame rearrangements with V and J assigned. These tables miss some clones; where compared with another copy, unresolved V genes account for less than half of the shortfall, and the remainder is unexplained. The D gene and trimming were derived from the DNA, and the V and J assignments and clone size from that table. This sample gives about 69,000 clones in total; 75% to 85% of them show up just once. Around 47% of the sample is taken by the ten largest.

The study at large found these results: The amount of clinical and demographic metadata varied by source and participant and was provided uncurated.

From cysteine to phenylalanine, the CDR3 is 15 amino acids long. The entry retains the CDR3 DNA only, 45 bases that are in frame from base 1. The CDR1 and CDR2 encoded by the germline V gene are SGHRS and YFSETQ. Germline trimming amounts to 1 base on V and 8 bases on J, with 4 as the count of junction bases outside the gene matches. Turning to this clone: The target of this receptor is not known. Base qualities were left out, and no much larger clone turns up one base away.

The collaborating institutions used their own protocols to collect whole blood in K2EDTA tubes. For TCRbeta analysis, collaborators shipped samples as frozen whole blood, isolated PBMCs, or DNA extracted from either of those sample types. The sequence was obtained from a human donor in a cohort sampled during active COVID-19. Source material: peripheral blood. The V and J segments used are TRBV5-1 and TRBJ2-1, and 12 junction bases match TRBD2. The CDR3: CASSLTTSGSYEQFF. At the DNA level, the sequence is TGCGCCAGCAGCTTGACGACTAGCGGGAGCTATGAGCAGTTCTTC.